One and the same sample provided the 30 T cell receptor beta chains below, sequenced in a study of cytomegalovirus exposure and HLA in healthy donors. In the PCR, 60 Vbeta and 13 Jbeta primers were used. Sequencing was performed with immunoSEQ multiplex PCR; in TCRdb, only in-frame clones are kept and a portion is missing. The repertoire holds 85,000 to 130,000 clones, with 70% to 85% as singletons. Specimen: PBMCs. Receptors were obtained from a man between 60 and 75 years old in good health and CMV-seronegative.

The chain is built from TRBV5-1 and TRBJ2-2, with 15 bases matching TRBD2. The CDR3 sequence is 18 residues long. CDR1 and CDR2 (germline): SGHRS, YFSETQ. Losses at the gene ends were 4 bases for V and 0 bases for J; bases not matched to a gene: 4. The CDR3 coding sequence is TGCGCCAGCAGCCAGGGACTAGCGGGGGGTACGAACACCGGGGAGCTGTTTTTT. Translation: CASSQGLAGGTNTGELFF.

This clone was observed a single time. This chain uses TRBV7-8 with TRBJ1-4; possible D gene TRBD1, 6 bases. The CDR3 has 16 residues. The germline V and J ends were trimmed by 5 bases and 0 bases, with 13 bases remaining between them. CDR1 is SGHVS, CDR2 FQNEAQ, per germline. The CDR3 protein is CASSQWTAATNEKLFF. CDR3 nucleotides: TGTGCCAGCAGCCAGTGGACAGCTGCAACTAATGAAAAACTGTTTTTT.

This rearrangement joins TRBV6-6 to TRBJ1-6; D might be TRBD1 (5 bases). Germline values: CDR1 MNHNY, CDR2 SVGAGI (reference sequence). This CDR3 has 15 amino acids. Deletions cut 11 bases from V and 0 bases from J, with 14 bases between. The CDR3 bases are TGTGCCGCGGCGGGGGTTAGCTCCTATAATTCACCCCTCCACTTT. As protein: CAAAGVSSYNSPLHF.

The J gene is TRBJ1-2, the V gene TRBV9; 7 bases fit TRBD1. The CDR3 covers 13 residues. Germline V gives CDR1 SGDLS, CDR2 YYNGEE. V lost 10 bases and J lost 4; bases outside the gene matches: 10. In DNA form, the CDR3 reads TGTGCCCGCGAGGGGGACAGCTCCTATGGCTACACCTTC. It yields the protein CAREGDSSYGYTF.

The J gene is TRBJ1-2, the V gene TRBV6-1; D is possibly TRBD1 (6 bases). The germline CDR1 and CDR2 sequences are MNHNS and SASEGT. V lost 3 bases, J lost 8 bases, and 13 bases lay in between. CDR3 length: 13 amino acids. CDR3 nucleotide sequence: TGTGCCAGCAGTGAGGGGGGGGCGGGGGGCTACACCTTC. Its translation is CASSEGGAGGYTF.

V gene TRBV7-2 combines with J gene TRBJ2-3, with D possibly matching TRBD1 (5 bases). The CDR3 covers 14 residues. V was cut by 0 bases and J by 4 bases, with 8 bases left in between. Germline CDR1 and CDR2: SGHTA and FQGNSA. CDR3 nucleotides: TGTGCCAGCAGCTTAGCCAGGGCCTCAGATACGCAGTATTTT. Encoded protein: CASSLARASDTQYF.

This clone was recorded only once. The V gene is TRBV2, the J gene TRBJ2-7; D is perhaps TRBD2 (5 bases). V lost 6 bases, J lost 1 base, and 10 bases lay in between. The CDR3 is 13 amino acids. Germline V gives CDR1 SNHLY, CDR2 FYNNEI. CDR3 in DNA: TGTGCCAGCAGACCGACGGGATCCTACGAGCAGTACGTC. Protein sequence: CASRPTGSYEQYV.

This chain links TRBV5-1 with TRBJ1-1; D may be TRBD1 (5 bases). Trimming pared 4 bases from V and 0 bases from J, leaving 13 bases between. The CDR3 consists of 15 residues. The germline CDR1 and CDR2 sequences are SGHRS and YFSETQ. The CDR3, as DNA: TGCGCCAGCAGCCCGAGGCAGGGCATGAACACTGAAGCTTTCTTT. Amino acid sequence: CASSPRQGMNTEAFF.

The J gene is TRBJ1-6, the V gene TRBV14, with no clear D. The CDR3 sequence is 14 residues long. The germline V gene has CDR1 SGHDN and CDR2 FVKESK. V lost 4 bases, J lost 9 bases, and 13 bases lay in between. The CDR3: CASSPRVLTSPLHF. The CDR3 nucleotides read TGTGCCAGCAGCCCCCGGGTGTTGACTTCACCCCTCCACTTT.

Worth noting for this clone: At one boundary the junction diverges from the germline segment, which might be a read error. The V call is TRBV29-1, the J call TRBJ2-2, with D maybe TRBD1 (5 bases). This CDR3 is built from 13 residues. Germline V lookup: CDR1 SQVTM, CDR2 ANQGSEA. CDR3 residues: CSVGNRTTAELFF. CDR3 coding DNA: TGCAGCGTTGGAAACAGGACGACCGCGGAGCTGTTTTTT.

The chain carries TRBV27 and TRBJ1-5; D is unclear. Trimming left V 2 bases short and J 4 bases short, with 6 bases between. The CDR3 is made up of 13 amino acids. CDR1 and CDR2 from the germline V gene are MNHEY and SMNVEV (reference sequence). This CDR3 reads CASSLGENQPQHF. Written as DNA, the CDR3 is TGTGCCAGCAGTTTAGGAGAGAATCAGCCCCAGCATTTT.

The chain couples TRBV11-2 to TRBJ2-6; D is perhaps TRBD2 (6 bases). CDR3 length: 16 residues. Germline values: CDR1 SGHAT, CDR2 FQNNGV. V was cut by 0 bases and J by 2 bases, with 8 bases left in between. This CDR3 is CASSLDPGAGANVLTF. CDR3 DNA: TGTGCCAGCAGCTTAGATCCGGGGGCTGGGGCCAACGTCCTGACTTTC.

The chain links TRBV21-1 to TRBJ2-3; the D segment call TRBD2 is taken from the table without a DNA check. TRBV21-1 is a recognized pseudogene. There are 16 residues in the CDR3. The CDR3 is CASSKVGRTPTDTQYF. The CDR3 DNA follows: TGTGCCAGCAGCAAAGTGGGGAGGACTCCCACAGATACGCAGTATTTT.

V and J are TRBV4-2 and TRBJ1-2, with 10 bases that match TRBD1. Germline-derived CDR1 and CDR2 are LGHNA and YNFKEQ. This CDR3 comprises 17 residues. With V trimmed by 2 bases and J by 3 bases, 9 bases remained unmatched. CDR3 DNA: TGTGCCAGCAGCCAAACGCCAGCCGGGACAGGGGACTATGGCTACACCTTC. It is translated as CASSQTPAGTGDYGYTF.

The V and J genes are TRBV6-1 and TRBJ2-3; D perhaps matches TRBD1 (6 bases). Germline assignment: CDR1 MNHNS and CDR2 SASEGT. The CDR3 extends over 11 amino acids. Trimming took off 7 bases at V and 14 bases at J, with 16 bases between the two ends. CDR3 sequence reads: CASTGGRVPYF. The CDR3 coding sequence is TGTGCCAGCACTGGGGGCAGGGTTCCGTATTTT.

The chain uses TRBV4-3 and TRBJ1-2; D is perhaps TRBD1 (6 bases). This CDR3 has 13 residues. CDR1 is LGHNA, CDR2 YSLEER, per germline. Trimming removed 2 bases from V and 6 bases from J, with 10 bases in between. CDR3 nucleotide sequence: TGCGCCAGCAGCCAATTTGAGGGGGATGGCTACACCTTC. Translating it yields CASSQFEGDGYTF.

This clone has more than one count but fewer than ten. The chain's CDR3 is CASSLWTGGEANEKLFF. The CDR3 region has the DNA TGTGCCAGCAGCCTATGGACAGGGGGGGAGGCTAATGAAAAACTGTTTTTT. The V call is TRBV7-2, the J call TRBJ1-4; 10 bases fit TRBD1. CDR3 length: 17 amino acids. Germline assignment: CDR1 SGHTA and CDR2 FQGNSA. J lost 3 bases, V lost 5 bases, and 9 bases had no gene match.

This clone occurred a few times. J is TRBJ1-5 and V is TRBV7-6; D is perhaps TRBD1 (6 bases). The V end lost 1 base, the J end lost 5 bases, and 9 bases lay between the germline ends. The CDR3 loop spans 14 amino acids. Germline V gives CDR1 SGHVS, CDR2 FNYEAQ. CDR3 DNA sequence: TGTGCCAGCAGCTTAGGGGCAGGGGATCAGCCCCAGCATTTT. It is translated as CASSLGAGDQPQHF.

The table lists this clone with a count of one. CDR3 region: CASSYADRATGYTF. The CDR3 nucleotides are TGTGCCAGCAGTTACGCGGACAGGGCGACAGGCTACACCTTC. The rearrangement uses TRBV6-5 and TRBJ1-2; 8 nucleotides line up with TRBD1. In germline, CDR1 is MNHEY, CDR2 SVGAGI. After removal of 2 bases from V and 8 bases from J, the junction contained 7 bases not matched to a gene. The CDR3 is made up of 14 amino acids.

In this sample, this clone turned up a few times. The chain recombines TRBV4-1 with TRBJ1-2; D is perhaps TRBD1 (5 bases). Trimming removed 5 bases at V and 7 bases at J, with 14 bases between. The CDR3 is 13 amino acids. CDR1 and CDR2 (germline): MGHRA, YSYEKL. The CDR3 protein is CASSTGGGIGYTF. CDR3 coding DNA: TGCGCCAGCAGCACCGGGGGGGGAATTGGCTACACCTTC.

The chain uses TRBV28 and TRBJ1-6; the D is unclear. The V end was cut by 1 base, the J end by 2 bases, with 6 bases between. From germline, CDR1 is MDHEN and CDR2 SYDVKM. This CDR3 region has 15 residues. Here the CDR3 reads CASSLSQPYNSPLHF. CDR3 nucleotide sequence: TGTGCCAGCAGTTTATCACAACCCTATAATTCACCCCTCCACTTT.

This chain joins TRBV29-1 and TRBJ1-2; D remains unclear. Germline V CDR1 and CDR2: SQVTM, ANQGSEA. With 6 bases removed from V and 2 bases from J, the gap between germline ends came to 7 bases. The CDR3 is 11 residues long. This CDR3 is CSVAGNYGYTF. The CDR3 region has the DNA TGCAGCGTCGCAGGAAACTATGGCTACACCTTC.

This clone was seen a handful of times. V usage is TRBV11-2 and J usage is TRBJ2-2; D might be TRBD1 (6 bases). The CDR3 length is 15 residues. Trimming pared 5 bases from V and 1 base from J, leaving 11 bases between. Germline CDR1 is SGHAT and CDR2 is FQNNGV. CDR3 nucleotides: TGTGCCAGCAGCATACAGGGCCTGAACACCGGGGAGCTGTTTTTT. Amino acid sequence: CASSIQGLNTGELFF.

This chain uses TRBV12-5 with TRBJ1-2, with unresolved D. CDR1 is LGHNT, CDR2 FRNRAP, per germline. V gave up 9 bases and J gave up 6 bases, with 20 bases separating them. The CDR3 is 14 residues long. The CDR3 region has the DNA TGTGCTAGCTCACAAGGAGGCGGGGAGCATGGCTACACCTTC. Translated, it gives CASSQGGGEHGYTF.

This chain joins TRBV15 and TRBJ1-4, with D uncertain. CDR3 length: 16 amino acids. CDR1 is LNHNV, CDR2 YYDKDF, per germline (reference sequence). V gave up 5 bases and J gave up 0 bases, with 13 bases separating them. CDR3 in DNA: TGTGCCACCAGCGGGGAGGGTACCCCAACTAATGAAAAACTGTTTTTT. This codes for CATSGEGTPTNEKLFF.

The chain links TRBV6-5 to TRBJ2-2, with TRBD1 as a possible D gene (6 bases). This CDR3 is built from 13 residues. Per germline, CDR1 MNHEY and CDR2 SVGAGI. Trimming removed 11 bases at V and 2 bases at J, with 12 bases between. The CDR3 DNA reads TGTGCCTCCCAAGGGGGAAACACCGGGGAGCTGTTTTTT. Translated: CASQGGNTGELFF.

This clone has a handful of counts. The rearrangement uses TRBV30 and TRBJ1-4; D unresolved. The CDR3 is 15 amino acids. Germline V CDR1 and CDR2: GTSNPN, SVGIG (reference sequence). Trimming cost V 5 bases and J 4 bases, with 17 bases left between them. CDR3 DNA: TGTGCCTGGCAACCGAGCGGAGCAGTTAATGAAAAACTGTTTTTT. It yields the protein CAWQPSGAVNEKLFF.

V and J are TRBV19 and TRBJ2-6; D not resolved. The CDR3 runs 16 residues. With 1 base removed from V and 0 bases from J, the gap between germline ends came to 7 bases. Germline V gene lookup returns CDR1 LNHDA and CDR2 SQIVND (reference sequence). CDR3 bases: TGTGCCAGTAGTATAGGGTTCAGCTCTGGGGCCAACGTCCTGACTTTC. Translation: CASSIGFSSGANVLTF.

This chain links TRBV4-1 with TRBJ1-2; 8 bases match TRBD1. In germline, CDR1 is MGHRA, CDR2 YSYEKL. The CDR3 is made up of 14 amino acids. With 4 bases clipped from V and 4 bases from J, the junction kept 5 bases outside the gene matches. The CDR3: CASSLPDRVYGYTF. In nucleotides, the CDR3 is TGCGCCAGCAGCCTCCCGGACAGGGTCTATGGCTACACCTTC.

The rearrangement links TRBV5-1 to TRBJ2-2, with 7 bases matching TRBD2. V was clipped by 1 base and J by 0 bases; unmatched bases: 3. The CDR3 consists of 16 residues. The V gene's germline CDR1 is SGHRS and CDR2 YFSETQ. Written as DNA, the CDR3 is TGCGCCAGCAGCTTGAGGCGGGGGTCGAACACCGGGGAGCTGTTTTTT. This encodes CASSLRRGSNTGELFF.